The 25 T cell receptor beta chains given below trace back to one sample, sequenced in a study of cytomegalovirus exposure and HLA in healthy donors. PCR used 60 Vbeta primers and 13 Jbeta primers. Generated by immunoSEQ multiplex PCR, the TCRdb table keeps only in-frame clones and is missing some. This table has 100,000 to 120,000 clones, over 60% appearing once. Sequenced input: PBMCs. These receptors came from a woman in her sixties or seventies in good health and CMV-seropositive.

This clone was detected only a few times. V and J are TRBV12-5 and TRBJ2-5; 11 nucleotides line up with TRBD1. J gave up 4 bases and V 7 bases, and 8 bases lay outside the gene matches. The CDR3 length is 15 residues. The germline CDR1 and CDR2 sequences are LGHNT and FRNRAP. The DNA for the CDR3 is TGTGCTAGTGCTATCGGACAGGGGGCAGGAGAGACCCAGTACTTC. Translated, it gives CASAIGQGAGETQYF.

The chain links TRBV4-2 to TRBJ2-7; 9 positions agree with TRBD1. The CDR3 extends over 13 amino acids. Germline CDR1 LGHNA, CDR2 YNFKEQ. Losses at the gene ends were 3 bases for V and 7 bases for J; bases not matched to a gene: 4. The DNA of the CDR3 is TGTGCCAGCAGCCAGGGGACAGGGTTAGAGCAGTACTTC. It encodes CASSQGTGLEQYF.

This clone was detected only a few times. CDR3 nucleotide sequence: TGTGCCAGCAGTCGGTCCCTCTGGTCCGAGCAGTACTTC. Translated, it gives CASSRSLWSEQYF. The gene calls are TRBV6-6 and TRBJ2-7, with unresolved D. The CDR3 runs to 13 residues. Trimming took 5 bases from V and 6 from J, leaving 14 bases between them. Germline assignment: CDR1 MNHNY and CDR2 SVGAGI (reference sequence).

The chain uses TRBV5-1 and TRBJ1-4; TRBD1 agrees at 10 bases. This CDR3 is built from 17 residues. Germline V gene lookup returns CDR1 SGHRS and CDR2 YFSETQ. Trimming at V came to 0 bases and at J to 5 bases, leaving 7 bases not matched to a gene. The CDR3 DNA is TGCGCCAGCAGCTTGGGCACTACGACAGGGGGCAATGAAAAACTGTTTTTT. Amino acid sequence: CASSLGTTTGGNEKLFF.

V and J are TRBV27 and TRBJ2-7, with D tentatively TRBD2 (5 bases). Between the trimmed V and J ends, which lost 5 bases and 2 bases, there was a span of 28 bases. CDR1 and CDR2 (germline): MNHEY, SMNVEV (reference sequence). The CDR3 contains 19 residues. CDR3 nucleotide sequence: TGTGCCAGCAGTCTCACTCCACAGAGACTAACACCGATCCCCTACGAGCAGTACTTC. The encoded protein is CASSLTPQRLTPIPYEQYF.

V is TRBV6-5 and J is TRBJ1-6, with TRBD1 matching 10 bases. This CDR3 region has 15 residues. V trimming: 6 bases; J trimming: 5 bases; junction bases outside the gene matches: 4. Germline CDR1 reads MNHEY; CDR2 reads SVGAGI. CDR3 DNA: TGTGCCAGCAGCACTGGGACAGGGGATAATTCACCCCTCCACTTT. Translated: CASSTGTGDNSPLHF.

V is TRBV27 and J is TRBJ1-2; no reliable D call. The V end lost 6 bases, the J end lost 5 bases, and 10 bases lay between the germline ends. The CDR3 spans 12 residues. Germline V gene data show CDR1 as MNHEY and CDR2 as SMNVEV (reference sequence). The CDR3 DNA follows: TGTGCCAGCAGGACGGGGTTTTATGGCTACACCTTC. It codes for CASRTGFYGYTF.

The chain recombines TRBV10-1 with TRBJ2-1, with 13 bases lining up with TRBD2. V was clipped by 8 bases and J by 0 bases; unmatched bases: 10. The length of the CDR3 is 18 residues. Germline CDR1 reads WNHNN; CDR2 reads SYGVQD (reference sequence). CDR3 nucleotide sequence: TGCGCCAGCCCGAGGAGACTAGCGGGAGGACCCTCCTACAATGAGCAGTTCTTC. Amino acids: CASPRRLAGGPSYNEQFF.

This rearrangement joins TRBV11-2 to TRBJ1-2; 9 bases fit TRBD1. The J segment lost 6 bases and the V segment lost 3 bases, leaving 2 bases of the junction unmatched. This CDR3 has 13 residues. Looked up from germline, CDR1 is SGHAT and CDR2 is FQNNGV. This chain's CDR3 is CASSFWTGDGYTF. DNA of the CDR3: TGTGCCAGCAGCTTTTGGACAGGGGATGGCTACACCTTC.

This sequence joins TRBV2 and TRBJ2-3, with a possible D match to TRBD1 (6 bases). V was clipped by 6 bases and J by 2 bases, with 18 bases between them. Germline V gene lookup returns CDR1 SNHLY and CDR2 FYNNEI. The CDR3 runs to 16 residues. The CDR3 sequence: CASSQGAGDATDTQYF. The CDR3 coding sequence is TGTGCCAGCAGCCAAGGAGCAGGGGATGCCACAGATACGCAGTATTTT.

This clone was recorded once. The chain couples TRBV7-9 to TRBJ2-7; 10 nucleotides line up with TRBD2. The germline CDR1 and CDR2 sequences are SEHNR and FQNEAQ (reference sequence). The CDR3 length is 14 residues. The V and J ends lost 5 bases and 9 bases, in that order; junction bases with no gene match: 10. The CDR3 region is CASSQKLAGATQYF. As DNA, the CDR3 is TGTGCCAGCAGCCAAAAGCTAGCGGGGGCAACGCAGTACTTC.

The chain recombines TRBV5-1 with TRBJ2-1, with TRBD1 matching over 9 bases. This CDR3 contains 14 residues. Losses at the gene ends were 3 bases for V and 6 bases for J; bases not matched to a gene: 4. Germline CDR1 is SGHRS and CDR2 is YFSETQ. The CDR3 loop reads CASSYGTGSNEQFF. DNA of the CDR3: TGCGCCAGCAGCTACGGGACAGGGAGCAATGAGCAGTTCTTC.

This clone has a handful of counts. The chain uses TRBV19 and TRBJ1-1, with D tentatively TRBD1 (5 bases). The germline CDR1 and CDR2 sequences are LNHDA and SQIVND (reference sequence). The V and J ends lost 3 bases and 1 base respectively, with 12 bases between them. This CDR3 is 15 amino acids long. Here the CDR3 reads CASSIHKGWNTEAFF. Here the CDR3 DNA reads TGTGCCAGTAGTATTCATAAGGGGTGGAACACTGAAGCTTTCTTT.

This clone was observed once. The rearrangement links TRBV6-5 to TRBJ2-1; 12 bases map to TRBD2. Germline CDR1 reads MNHEY; CDR2 reads SVGAGI. The CDR3 loop spans 15 amino acids. Unmatched junction bases numbered 4, after V lost 6 bases and J lost 4 bases. The CDR3 bases are TGTGCCAGCAGGCTAGCGGGAGGGGGATACAATGAGCAGTTCTTC. Its translation: CASRLAGGGYNEQFF.

In DNA, the CDR3 is TGCGCCAGCAGCAGAGAGACAGGGTTAGGTGAAAAACTGTTTTTT. Translation: CASSRETGLGEKLFF. The rearrangement uses TRBV5-1 and TRBJ1-4; 7 bases are shared with TRBD1. V shed 4 bases and J 7 bases; nucleotides not matched to a gene: 10. The CDR3 is made up of 15 amino acids. The germline CDR1 and CDR2 sequences are SGHRS and YFSETQ.

This clone was detected once. The rearrangement uses TRBV9 and TRBJ2-2; the D gene is possibly TRBD2 (5 bases). The V gene's germline CDR1 is SGDLS and CDR2 YYNGEE. This CDR3 has 14 residues. V was clipped by 6 bases and J by 1 base, with 10 bases between them. Here the CDR3 reads CASTPGLNTGELFF. The CDR3 region has the DNA TGTGCCAGCACCCCGGGATTGAACACCGGGGAGCTGTTTTTT.

With regard to this clone: One end of the junction varies from germline; a read error may be responsible. The gene calls are TRBV28 and TRBJ1-2; maybe TRBD1 (6 bases). The CDR3 runs 11 residues. Germline CDR1 is MDHEN and CDR2 is SYDVKM. CDR3 DNA: TGTGCCAGCAGTTATTTCACGGGACACCACTTC. It codes for CASSYFTGHHF.

The CDR3 is CASKGQGSTF. CDR3 bases: TGTGCCAGCAAGGGACAGGGGAGTACCTTC. The rearrangement uses TRBV6-1 and TRBJ1-2; 10 positions match TRBD1. The CDR3 length is 10 residues. With V trimmed by 7 bases and J by 14 bases, 4 bases remained unmatched. The germline CDR1 and CDR2 sequences are MNHNS and SASEGT.

The V call is TRBV4-2, the J call TRBJ2-7; TRBD1 agrees at 11 bases. CDR3 length: 15 amino acids. Trimming removed 1 base from V and 3 bases from J; junction bases left unmatched: 2. CDR1 is LGHNA and CDR2 is YNFKEQ in the germline V gene. CDR3 DNA: TGTGCCAGCAGCCAAGTCGGGACAGGGGGCTACGAGCAGTACTTC. Translated: CASSQVGTGGYEQYF.

The rearrangement links TRBV19 to TRBJ2-7, with 11 nucleotides matching TRBD2. V lost 6 bases to trimming and J lost 8 bases; unmatched junction nucleotides: 15. CDR1 and CDR2 (germline): LNHDA, SQIVND (reference sequence). The CDR3 has 16 amino acids. The CDR3 loop reads CASSLDLAGGNPKQYF. The CDR3 nucleotides are TGTGCCAGTAGCCTGGACTTAGCGGGAGGGAACCCGAAGCAGTACTTC. The full variable domain, with the rest looked up from reference TRBV19 and TRBJ2-7, is DGGITQSPKYLFRKEGQNVTLSCEQNLNHDAMYWYRQDPGQGLRLIYYSQIVNDFQKGDIAEGYSVSREKKESFPLTVTSAQKNPTAFYLCASSLDLAGGNPKQYFGPGTRLTVT.

This clone was detected only once. The chain recombines TRBV4-1 with TRBJ1-2; D is possibly TRBD1 (5 bases). Germline CDR1 MGHRA, CDR2 YSYEKL. The CDR3 has 17 residues. V lost 1 base to trimming and J lost 2 bases, with 17 bases between them. The DNA of the CDR3 is TGCGCCAGCAGCCAAGCCGTGGGGGGGAATCGAAACTATGGCTACACCTTC. Protein sequence: CASSQAVGGNRNYGYTF.

There are many counts of this clone. The chain carries TRBV6-5 and TRBJ2-7; tentatively, D is TRBD1 (6 bases). V was trimmed by 2 bases and J by 3 bases, leaving 8 bases between them. The CDR3 runs 13 residues. Germline loops: CDR1 MNHEY, CDR2 SVGAGI. The DNA for the CDR3 is TGTGCCAGCAGTTACGGGGGCTTCTACGAGCAGTACTTC. Protein: CASSYGGFYEQYF.

The chain joins TRBV15 to TRBJ1-1; D perhaps matches TRBD1 (5 bases). The germline CDR1 and CDR2 sequences are LNHNV and YYDKDF (reference sequence). The ends were cut back, 1 base at V and 4 bases at J, with 10 bases in the middle. CDR3 length equals 14 residues. In DNA form, the CDR3 reads TGTGCCACCAGCAGAGGGGGCCTTCTCACTGAAGCTTTCTTT. Its protein is CATSRGGLLTEAFF.

The V and J genes are TRBV7-6 and TRBJ2-1, with TRBD2 matching over 11 bases. The CDR3 loop spans 20 amino acids. The V gene end was trimmed by 2 bases and the J gene end by 7 bases; junction bases not matched to a gene: 19. The V gene's germline CDR1 is SGHVS and CDR2 FNYEAQ. CDR3 nucleotide sequence: TGTGCCAGCAGCTTATCTGCCGGGACTAGCGGAACACCGTATAGGAATGAGCAGTTCTTC. Its protein is CASSLSAGTSGTPYRNEQFF.

The rearrangement uses TRBV10-3 and TRBJ2-2; the match to TRBD1 covers 9 bases. The CDR3 is made up of 19 amino acids. In germline, CDR1 is ENHRY, CDR2 SYGVKD. The junction had 10 bases not matched to a gene; V was cut back by 0 bases and J by 2 bases. The CDR3 nucleotides read TGTGCCATCAGTGAGTCGGGGACAGGGTGGAGACTTAACACCGGGGAGCTGTTTTTT. Residues: CAISESGTGWRLNTGELFF.